The T cell receptor beta chain under discussion was sequenced for a study of T cells after posttransplantation cyclophosphamide. Profiling relied on immunoSEQ multiplex PCR, and the TCRdb table lists in-frame clones only, not all of them. This record lists roughly 9,900 clones, none seen once only, and the top ten clones contain 11% to 15%. From germline, CDR1 is SGHTS and CDR2 YDEGEE. With V trimmed by 9 bases and J by 6 bases, 8 bases remained unmatched. CDR3 length: 13 amino acids. Cyclophosphamide on days +3 and +4 followed busulfan-fludarabine conditioning and a marrow graft. This clone showed up many times.

The sequence came from a female patient aged 35 to 55 who received an allogeneic stem cell transplant from a related donor, was CMV-positive, and had no GVHD. These T cells may partly come from the graft donor. The material was PBMCs, obtained after allogeneic stem cell transplant with posttransplant cyclophosphamide. The chain links TRBV5-8 to TRBJ2-1; TRBD2 matches at 8 bases. In nucleotides, the CDR3 is TGTGCCATTGACGGGACTAGAGCCAATGAGCAGTTCTTC. This codes for CAIDGTRANEQFF. Full variable domain (rest looked up from reference TRBV5-8 and TRBJ2-1): EAGVTQSPTHLIKTRGQQATLRCSPISGHTSVYWYQQALGLGLQFLLWYDEGEERNRGNFPPRFSGRQFPNYSSELNVNALELEDSALYLCAIDGTRANEQFFGPGTRLTVL.